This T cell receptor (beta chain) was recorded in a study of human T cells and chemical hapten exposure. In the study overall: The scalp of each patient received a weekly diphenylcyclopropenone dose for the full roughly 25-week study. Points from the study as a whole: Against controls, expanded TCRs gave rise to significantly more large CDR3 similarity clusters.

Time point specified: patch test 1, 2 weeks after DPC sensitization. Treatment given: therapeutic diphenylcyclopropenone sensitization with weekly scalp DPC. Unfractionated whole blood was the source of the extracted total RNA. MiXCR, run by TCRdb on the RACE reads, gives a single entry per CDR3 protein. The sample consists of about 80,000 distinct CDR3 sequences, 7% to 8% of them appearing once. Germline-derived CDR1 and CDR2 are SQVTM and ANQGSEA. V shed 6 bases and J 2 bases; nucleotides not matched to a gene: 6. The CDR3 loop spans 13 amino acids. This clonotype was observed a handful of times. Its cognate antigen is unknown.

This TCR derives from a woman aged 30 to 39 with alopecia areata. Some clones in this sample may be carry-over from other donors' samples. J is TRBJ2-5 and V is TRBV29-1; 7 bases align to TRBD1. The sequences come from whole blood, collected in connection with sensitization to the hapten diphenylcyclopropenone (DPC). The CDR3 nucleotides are TGCAGCGTGGAAAGGGACAGTCAAGAGACCCAGTACTTC. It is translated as CSVERDSQETQYF.